These T cell receptor beta chains were read from a single sample in a study of cytomegalovirus exposure and HLA in healthy donors. Using immunoSEQ multiplex PCR, the repertoire was profiled, and TCRdb retains in-frame clones only, with some absent. There are a few hundred thousand clones in the sample; 75% to 90% occur only once, and 0.65% to 0.85% lies in the top ten. Sequencing was performed on PBMCs. These receptors all stem from a woman younger than 30 in good health and CMV-seronegative. CDR3s include the opening cysteine and the closing phenylalanine or tryptophan. The D gene is left open where the match is weak. Only some rows state a clone size, as once, few, many or a class for expanded clones.

D gene,V gene,J gene,clone size,CDR3 DNA,CDR3 protein
-,TRBV29-1,TRBJ1-2,-,TGCAGCGTTGATAGCAGGAGCGGAGTTAATGGCTACACCTTC,CSVDSRSGVNGYTF
-,TRBV5-6,TRBJ1-2,once,TGTGCCAGCAGCTTGCCCAGGGCTGGGGCCAACACGTATGGCTACACCTTC,CASSLPRAGANTYGYTF
-,TRBV27,TRBJ2-5,-,TGTGCCAGCAGTGGAGCAGGGGAGACCCAGTACTTC,CASSGAGETQYF
TRBD2,TRBV6-1,TRBJ2-7,-,TGTGCCAGCATTGGCGGGAGGGCCTACGAGCAGTACTTC,CASIGGRAYEQYF
TRBD2,TRBV6-1,TRBJ2-1,-,TGTGCCAGCAGAAAAGCGGCGGGAGGCGTAGATGAGCAGTTCTTC,CASRKAAGGVDEQFF
TRBD1,TRBV7-2,TRBJ2-3,-,TGTGCCAGCAGCTTAGCGGGACAGGGTCTAGATACGCAGTATTTT,CASSLAGQGLDTQYF
TRBD2,TRBV28,TRBJ2-1,-,TGTGCCAGCAGTCCGCCACCCGGGACTAGCGGAAGCTCCTACAATGAGCAGTTCTTC,CASSPPPGTSGSSYNEQFF
-,TRBV5-4,TRBJ2-2,-,TGTGCCAGCAGCTCAACACAGCTGGAGCTGTTTTTT,CASSSTQLELFF
-,TRBV29-1,TRBJ1-1,-,TGCAGCGTCCTTAACCGCCTAGGCAGGGCTGAAGCTTTCTTT,CSVLNRLGRAEAFF
-,TRBV7-3,TRBJ2-7,-,TGTGCCAGCAGCTTATTCGGGGTGTCACGGGATCTATCCTACGAGCAGTACTTC,CASSLFGVSRDLSYEQYF
TRBD2,TRBV15,TRBJ2-7,-,TGTGCCACCAGCAAACTACCGGGACTAGCGGGAGGTGGTGTCGAGCAGTACTTC,CATSKLPGLAGGGVEQYF
TRBD1,TRBV5-1,TRBJ1-2,few,TGCGCCAGCAGCTTGAACAGGGGGAGTAACTATGGCTACACCTTC,CASSLNRGSNYGYTF
-,TRBV6-5,TRBJ1-2,-,TGTGCCAGCAGTGGGGTAAAGGGGTTCGGGGGCTACACCTTC,CASSGVKGFGGYTF
TRBD1,TRBV18,TRBJ1-2,-,TGTGCCAGCTCCCAATCGAACCGGGACAGGGAAAGGGGCTACACCTTC,CASSQSNRDRERGYTF
TRBD1,TRBV13,TRBJ2-5,-,TGTGCCAGCAAAAGGGGGCTGGAAGAGACCCAGTACTTC,CASKRGLEETQYF
TRBD2,TRBV7-6,TRBJ2-7,once,TGTGCCAGCAGCTCTTACCTGGGCGGGGGGTCCTACGAGCAGTACTTC,CASSSYLGGGSYEQYF
-,TRBV29-1,TRBJ2-7,-,TGCAGCGTGGTGGGAGGACCGAGCTCCTACGAGCAGTACTTC,CSVVGGPSSYEQYF
-,TRBV14,TRBJ1-1,-,TGTGCCAGCAGCCCCCACGGAGGGCGCCTCACTGAAGCTTTCTTT,CASSPHGGRLTEAFF
-,TRBV30,TRBJ2-1,-,TGTGCCTGGGGGGCTACAGACAATGAGCAGTTCTTC,CAWGATDNEQFF
TRBD1,TRBV9,TRBJ2-1,-,TGTGCCAGCAGCGTAGACGGGACAGCTTTAAGGTTCTTC,CASSVDGTALRFF
-,TRBV7-2,TRBJ1-2,few,TGTGCCAGCAGCTTACAGGGGTTCTATGGCTACACCTTC,CASSLQGFYGYTF
TRBD2,TRBV2,TRBJ2-2,-,TGTGCCAGCAGTGAAAGTCTAGCGGGTGTCACCGGGGAGCTGTTTTTT,CASSESLAGVTGELFF
TRBD1,TRBV15,TRBJ1-5,-,TGTGCCACCAGCAGAGGTCCGACAGGGGATCAGCCCCAGCATTTT,CATSRGPTGDQPQHF
-,TRBV7-2,TRBJ2-7,-,TGTGCCAGCAGCTTAGGAGGGTCTGCGTACGAGCAGTACTTC,CASSLGGSAYEQYF
-,TRBV4-3,TRBJ1-2,-,TGCGCCAGCAGCCAAGATGCTCTAGGTACGGGGTATGGCTACACCTTC,CASSQDALGTGYGYTF
TRBD1,TRBV2,TRBJ2-7,-,TGTGCCAGCAGTCCAAGGGGGCCTTACGAGCAGTACTTC,CASSPRGPYEQYF
-,TRBV29-1,TRBJ2-5,-,TGCAGCGTTGAGAGGTCAGGAGGAGGAGAGACCCAGTACTTC,CSVERSGGGETQYF
TRBD1,TRBV7-2,TRBJ2-3,-,TGTGCCAGCAGCCCGGGACAGGGGTCAGATACGCAGTATTTT,CASSPGQGSDTQYF
-,TRBV6-6,TRBJ2-3,-,TGTGCCGCTCGATTCACCACTAGCACAGATACGCAGTATTTT,CAARFTTSTDTQYF
TRBD1,TRBV30,TRBJ1-2,few,TGTGCCTGGAGTACGCCGGGACAGGGGTGGGGCTACACCTTC,CAWSTPGQGWGYTF
-,TRBV25-1,TRBJ1-4,once,TGTGCCAGCAGTAACCAGTCACCAAATGAAAAACTGTTTTTT,CASSNQSPNEKLFF
-,TRBV28,TRBJ2-7,-,TGTGCCAGCCGCCAATCCGGGGGTCCGCCCAACGAGCAGTACTTC,CASRQSGGPPNEQYF